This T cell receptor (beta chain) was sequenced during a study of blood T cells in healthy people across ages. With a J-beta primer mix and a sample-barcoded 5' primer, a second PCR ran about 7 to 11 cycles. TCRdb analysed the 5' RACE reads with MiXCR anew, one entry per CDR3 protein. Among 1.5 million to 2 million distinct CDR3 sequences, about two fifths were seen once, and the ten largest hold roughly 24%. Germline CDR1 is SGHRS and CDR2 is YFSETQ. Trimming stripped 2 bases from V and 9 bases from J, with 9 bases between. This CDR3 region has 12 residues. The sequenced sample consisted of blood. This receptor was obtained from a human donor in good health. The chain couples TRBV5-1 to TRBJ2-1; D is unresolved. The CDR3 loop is CASSFIYPEQFF. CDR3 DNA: TGCGCCAGCAGCTTCATTTACCCTGAGCAGTTCTTC. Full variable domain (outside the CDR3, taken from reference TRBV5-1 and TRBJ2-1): KAGVTQTPRYLIKTRGQQVTLSCSPISGHRSVSWYQQTPGQGLQFLFEYFSETQRNKGNFPGRFSGRQFSNSRSEMNVSTLELGDSALYLCASSFIYPEQFFGPGTRLTVL.